This T cell receptor beta chain is from a study of T cell repertoires in cytomegalovirus infection. Study background: It can be stated that public TCR beta signatures indicated CMV infection as well as a matching HLA type.

In its sample, this clonotype was seen a few times. Antigen unknown. The study, taken as a whole, reports: Identification of carriers of CMV plus the relevant HLA was performed using cumulative public TCR beta family frequency. HLA-C-restricted CMV clonotypes gave the most frequent clonotype in two of eight donors.

The CDR3 has 15 amino acids. V dropped 1 base and J dropped 3; count of bases not matched to a gene: 5. Germline CDR1 reads SEHNR; CDR2 reads FQNEAQ (reference sequence). TCRdb used MiXCR to reprocess the reads, holding one entry per CDR3 protein. The repertoire holds approximately 750,000 distinct CDR3 sequences, with 35% to 45% as singletons. Sequencing was done on a sample of PBMCs. The chain is built from TRBV7-9 and TRBJ2-5; 7 bases align to TRBD2. The TCR originated in a human donor in good health (CMV status not recorded). Some clones in this sample may be carry-over from other donors' samples. Written as DNA, the CDR3 is TGTGCCAGCAGCTTAGTAGCCGGGACTAAAGAGACCCAGTACTTC. This encodes CASSLVAGTKETQYF.